This TCR beta chain originates from a study of Ad26.COV2.S vaccination and SARS-CoV-2 variants. Documented treatment: approximately 18 received Ad26.COV2.S at low or high dose, single or two shots; about 5 received placebo; per-sample allocation not given. On day 63 after the first injection, vaccine and placebo recipients gave samples. Produced via immunoSEQ multiplex PCR; TCRdb's table is partial and in-frame only. This table has hundreds of thousands of clones, roughly 90% appearing once. Germline CDR1 LGHDT, CDR2 YNNKEL (reference sequence). V was shortened by 1 base and J by 5 bases, with 15 bases between the two germline ends. This CDR3 has 16 residues.

The clonotype was recovered from a person aged 18-60 years who received the Ad26.COV2.S COVID-19 vaccine or a placebo. Sequenced material: peripheral blood, taken in a trial of Ad26.COV2.S vaccine versus placebo. The V call is TRBV3-1 (or the pseudogene TRBV3-2), the J call TRBJ1-5; D might be TRBD1 (6 bases). The CDR3 DNA reads TGTGCCAGCAGCCAAGGGGGGGGCTTTGATTATCAGCCCCAGCATTTT. Amino acids: CASSQGGGFDYQPQHF.